A selection of T cell receptor beta chains follows, all from one sample in a study of cytomegalovirus exposure and HLA in healthy donors. Using immunoSEQ multiplex PCR, the repertoire was profiled, and TCRdb retains in-frame clones only, with some absent. The repertoire has under 200,000 clones, 73% of them found once; the top ten carry about 2%. Sample: PBMCs. Source of these receptors: a woman in her 30s in good health and CMV-seronegative. CDR3s include the opening cysteine and the closing phenylalanine or tryptophan. D genes are given only for firm matches. Size is omitted from some rows. Given values are once, few, many or a class for expanded clones.

v_gene,j_gene,abundance,d_gene,CDR3aa,CDR3nt
TRBV2,TRBJ2-1,-,-,CASKPIGLEQFF,TGTGCCAGCAAACCAATAGGACTCGAGCAGTTCTTC
TRBV4-2,TRBJ1-1,few,TRBD1,CASSPLPGTGEDTEAFF,TGTGCCAGCAGCCCACTTCCCGGGACAGGGGAAGACACTGAAGCTTTCTTT
TRBV9,TRBJ1-6,-,-,CASSVGGQNSPLHF,TGTGCCAGCAGCGTTGGGGGCCAGAATTCACCCCTCCACTTT
TRBV5-1,TRBJ1-3,-,-,CASSLAVYRDRSENTIYF,TGCGCCAGCAGCTTGGCGGTTTACAGGGATCGTTCCGAAAACACCATATATTTT
TRBV19,TRBJ2-3,-,TRBD1,CASSPRDSSTDTQYF,TGTGCCAGTAGTCCCCGGGACAGCAGCACAGATACGCAGTATTTT
TRBV19,TRBJ2-1,-,-,CASSRRGEEQFF,TGTGCCAGTAGTCGAAGGGGTGAGGAGCAGTTCTTC
TRBV6-6,TRBJ2-7,-,-,CASSLEGGRHEQYF,TGTGCCAGCAGTTTAGAAGGAGGTCGCCACGAGCAGTACTTC
TRBV27,TRBJ2-5,-,-,CASSFHAGQETQYF,TGTGCCAGCAGTTTTCATGCAGGGCAAGAGACCCAGTACTTC
TRBV12-5,TRBJ2-3,-,-,CASGLVRLYTDTQYF,TGTGCTAGTGGTTTGGTAAGACTATACACAGATACGCAGTATTTT
TRBV19,TRBJ2-1,-,TRBD1,CASSIPGTGRREQFF,TGTGCCAGTAGTATCCCTGGGACAGGGCGGCGGGAGCAGTTCTTC
TRBV19,TRBJ2-5,-,-,CASSMAGSYQETQYF,TGTGCCAGTAGTATGGCCGGGAGTTACCAAGAGACCCAGTACTTC
TRBV4-2,TRBJ2-3,-,-,CASSLGTPLRPDTQYF,TGTGCCAGCAGCCTTGGGACTCCCCTTCGACCAGATACGCAGTATTTT
TRBV2,TRBJ1-2,-,TRBD1,CARNAGTGGGYTF,TGTGCCAGAAACGCCGGGACAGGTGGGGGCTACACCTTC
TRBV27,TRBJ2-7,-,TRBD2,CASSPRLAGAYEQYF,TGTGCCAGCAGTCCCAGACTAGCGGGGGCCTACGAGCAGTACTTC
TRBV4-1,TRBJ2-7,few,TRBD2,CASRRGVGKGSYEQYF,TGCGCCAGCAGACGGGGGGTCGGCAAGGGCTCCTACGAGCAGTACTTC
TRBV5-4,TRBJ2-5,-,-,CASSFRGGVLETQYF,TGTGCCAGCAGCTTCCGAGGAGGTGTATTAGAGACCCAGTACTTC
TRBV5-6,TRBJ1-2,-,-,CASSLERYGYTF,TGTGCCAGCAGCTTAGAGCGCTATGGCTACACCTTC
TRBV4-3,TRBJ2-3,-,TRBD2,CASSHHSGRVTDTQYF,TGCGCCAGCAGCCATCATAGCGGGAGGGTCACAGATACGCAGTATTTT
TRBV5-4,TRBJ1-6,few,-,CATSIGNSPLHF,TGTGCCACTTCGATCGGGAATTCACCCCTCCACTTT
TRBV4-1,TRBJ2-2,-,-,CASSQDPNTGELFF,TGCGCCAGCAGCCAAGACCCTAACACCGGGGAGCTGTTTTTT
TRBV19,TRBJ1-2,-,TRBD1,CASSPGQGVFSGYTF,TGTGCCAGTAGCCCGGGACAGGGGGTTTTCTCTGGCTACACCTTC
TRBV4-3,TRBJ2-4,-,TRBD2,CASSQDYSGRGDIQYF,TGCGCCAGCAGCCAAGATTATAGCGGGAGAGGGGACATTCAGTACTTC
TRBV5-1,TRBJ1-4,-,-,CASSNTGTATNEKLFF,TGCGCCAGCAGCAACACCGGGACTGCTACTAATGAAAAACTGTTTTTT
TRBV4-1,TRBJ2-7,-,TRBD2,CASSRKRGETYEQYF,TGCGCCAGCAGCCGCAAGCGGGGGGAAACCTACGAGCAGTACTTC
TRBV6-1,TRBJ2-7,-,-,CASSEEVGGRYEQYF,TGTGCCAGCAGTGAAGAGGTGGGAGGCCGCTACGAGCAGTACTTC
TRBV2,TRBJ2-1,-,-,CASSERGGAGGRSYNEQFF,TGTGCCAGCAGTGAAAGAGGGGGCGCCGGGGGACGGTCCTACAATGAGCAGTTCTTC
TRBV5-1,TRBJ1-2,-,-,CASSLSTPRTDGYTF,TGCGCCAGCAGCTTGTCGACCCCTAGAACGGATGGCTACACCTTC
TRBV7-9,TRBJ2-1,medium-sized,-,CASSDSLALNNEQFF,TGTGCCAGCAGCGACTCTCTAGCGCTTAACAATGAGCAGTTCTTC
TRBV4-2,TRBJ2-3,-,TRBD2,CASSQGLAGGVTDTQYF,TGTGCCAGCAGCCAAGGACTAGCGGGGGGGGTCACAGATACGCAGTATTTT
TRBV7-8,TRBJ2-5,-,-,CASSLANRGQETQYF,TGTGCCAGCAGCTTAGCCAACCGGGGACAAGAGACCCAGTACTTC
TRBV7-3,TRBJ2-1,-,-,CASSKTSNEQFF,TGTGCCAGCAGCAAGACTAGCAATGAGCAGTTCTTC
TRBV29-1,TRBJ2-7,-,-,CSVRRGLTYEQYF,TGCAGCGTGAGGAGGGGTTTAACTTACGAGCAGTACTTC
TRBV30,TRBJ2-1,-,TRBD2,CAWSVRRGYNEQFF,TGTGCCTGGAGTGTACGGCGGGGGTACAATGAGCAGTTCTTC
TRBV5-1,TRBJ2-7,-,TRBD2,CASSPRGTRSSYEQYF,TGCGCCAGCAGCCCGAGGGGGACTAGGTCCTCCTACGAGCAGTACTTC
TRBV7-9,TRBJ2-5,-,-,CASSTSGVGETQYF,TGTGCCAGCAGCACGTCCGGGGTTGGGGAGACCCAGTACTTC
TRBV7-3,TRBJ2-4,-,TRBD2,CASSLQGLAGGTKNIQYF,TGTGCCAGCAGCTTACAGGGACTAGCGGGAGGGACTAAAAACATTCAGTACTTC
TRBV2,TRBJ1-5,-,TRBD1,CASTRTGLSNQPQHF,TGTGCCAGCACCCGGACAGGGCTTAGCAATCAGCCCCAGCATTTT
TRBV4-1,TRBJ1-4,-,TRBD1,CASSLLPLTGTYEKLFF,TGCGCCAGCAGCCTCCTGCCGTTGACAGGGACTTATGAAAAACTGTTTTTT
TRBV10-3,TRBJ2-1,-,TRBD2,CAITESGGTPEQFF,TGTGCCATCACCGAAAGCGGGGGTACCCCTGAGCAGTTCTTC
TRBV19,TRBJ2-7,few,-,CASKAGAANSYEQYF,TGTGCCAGTAAGGCAGGGGCGGCAAACTCCTACGAGCAGTACTTC
TRBV5-1,TRBJ1-2,-,TRBD1,CASSSGQGNYGYTF,TGCGCCAGCAGCTCCGGACAGGGGAACTATGGCTACACCTTC
TRBV11-2,TRBJ2-2,once,TRBD1,CASSLFGGQGGTGELFF,TGTGCCAGCAGCTTATTTGGGGGACAGGGAGGAACCGGGGAGCTGTTTTTT
TRBV25-1,TRBJ1-1,-,-,CASSFGRNTEAFF,TGTGCCAGCAGTTTTGGCAGGAACACTGAAGCTTTCTTT
TRBV5-1,TRBJ1-1,-,TRBD1,CASSQGAINAEAFF,TGCGCCAGCAGTCAGGGGGCGATTAACGCTGAAGCTTTCTTT
TRBV10-2,TRBJ2-4,once,-,CASSKTEPGKNIQYF,TGCGCCAGCAGTAAGACAGAGCCTGGCAAAAACATTCAGTACTTC
TRBV5-1,TRBJ2-3,-,-,CASTVNPRGATDTQYF,TGCGCCAGCACCGTGAACCCCAGGGGCGCGACAGATACGCAGTATTTT
TRBV10-3,TRBJ2-7,-,TRBD1,CAIRGDRSSYEQYF,TGTGCCATCAGGGGGGACAGGAGCTCCTACGAGCAGTACTTC
TRBV5-4,TRBJ1-1,few,-,CASSFGVGNTEAFF,TGTGCCAGCAGCTTCGGGGTAGGGAACACTGAAGCTTTCTTT
TRBV2,TRBJ2-5,-,-,CASSQLPGGALHQETQYF,TGTGCCAGCAGTCAACTCCCTGGGGGGGCCTTACACCAAGAGACCCAGTACTTC
TRBV2,TRBJ2-7,once,TRBD2,CASSEFASGSAYEQYF,TGTGCCAGCAGTGAATTCGCTAGCGGGAGCGCCTACGAGCAGTACTTC
TRBV15,TRBJ2-5,-,-,CATSSSGQSQETQYF,TGTGCCACCAGCAGCAGCGGACAGTCGCAAGAGACCCAGTACTTC
TRBV7-8,TRBJ1-1,-,-,CASSFMGRANTEAFF,TGTGCCAGCAGCTTCATGGGCAGGGCGAACACTGAAGCTTTCTTT
TRBV5-1,TRBJ2-7,-,-,CASSLDPGYEQYF,TGCGCCAGCAGCTTGGACCCAGGCTACGAGCAGTACTTC
TRBV4-1,TRBJ1-2,once,TRBD1,CASSEDRARVYTF,TGCGCCAGCAGCGAAGACAGGGCTAGAGTCTACACCTTC
TRBV7-9,TRBJ1-1,-,-,CASSPGGGLWTEAFF,TGTGCCAGCAGCCCCGGGGGGGGGCTTTGGACTGAAGCTTTCTTT